The rows below give T cell receptor beta chains drawn from one sample of a study of patients and donors after allogeneic stem cell transplantation. TCRdb independently ran MiXCR on the RT-PCR reads; one entry per CDR3 protein. The table includes some 2,900 distinct CDR3 sequences, about 4.9% detected once. Sequencing was performed on blood, either unsorted or a sorted T cell fraction (not recorded which). The receptors stem from a human donor who was either an allogeneic HSCT recipient or a stem cell or donor lymphocyte infusion donor (not recorded which). It is not recorded whose cells these are; they may come from a transplant donor. CDR3s include the opening cysteine and the closing phenylalanine or tryptophan. D genes are given only for firm matches. Part of the rows lack a size; the others show once, few, many or a class for expanded clones.

V gene: TRBV19; J gene: TRBJ2-7; D gene: TRBD1; clone size: medium-sized; CDR3 DNA: TGTGCCAGTAGCCTTACAGGGGGCTTATCCTACGAGCAGTACTTC; CDR3 protein: CASSLTGGLSYEQYF
V gene: TRBV20-1; J gene: TRBJ1-3; D gene: -; clone size: -; CDR3 DNA: TGCAGTGCACCGAGACAGACTGGAAACACCATATATTTT; CDR3 protein: CSAPRQTGNTIYF
V gene: TRBV7-6; J gene: TRBJ2-1; D gene: TRBD2; clone size: large; CDR3 DNA: TGTGCCAGCAGCTTAGCGCCTAGCGGGACCTACAATGAGCAGTTCTTC; CDR3 protein: CASSLAPSGTYNEQFF
V gene: TRBV13; J gene: TRBJ2-7; D gene: TRBD2; clone size: medium-sized; CDR3 DNA: TGTGCCAGCAGCCGACTAGCGGGAGCCTACGAGCAGTACTTC; CDR3 protein: CASSRLAGAYEQYF
V gene: TRBV7-6; J gene: TRBJ2-2; D gene: TRBD2; clone size: medium-sized; CDR3 DNA: TGTGCCAGCAGCACCACTAGCGGAGTCACCGGGGAGCTGTTTTTT; CDR3 protein: CASSTTSGVTGELFF
V gene: TRBV7-9; J gene: TRBJ1-3; D gene: -; clone size: medium-sized; CDR3 DNA: TGTGCCAGCAGCTTGGCCAGTTCCACTGGAAACACCATATATTTT; CDR3 protein: CASSLASSTGNTIYF
V gene: TRBV5-1; J gene: TRBJ2-7; D gene: TRBD1; clone size: few; CDR3 DNA: TGCGCCAGCAGCCCGACAGGGACCATACGAAGCGAGCAGTACTTC; CDR3 protein: CASSPTGTIRSEQYF
V gene: TRBV5-6; J gene: TRBJ2-1; D gene: -; clone size: medium-sized; CDR3 DNA: TGTGCCAGCAGTCCCCGAGTGGACAGCAATGAGCAGTTCTTC; CDR3 protein: CASSPRVDSNEQFF
V gene: TRBV12-3/TRBV12-4; J gene: TRBJ2-7; D gene: TRBD2; clone size: medium-sized; CDR3 DNA: TGTGCCAGCAGTTTAGGATCGGGAGGGAGCTCCTACGAGCAGTACTTC; CDR3 protein: CASSLGSGGSSYEQYF
V gene: TRBV28; J gene: TRBJ2-7; D gene: TRBD1; clone size: -; CDR3 DNA: TGTGCCAGCCAAAGGGACAGGCGCTACGAGCAGTACTTC; CDR3 protein: CASQRDRRYEQYF
V gene: TRBV7-8; J gene: TRBJ2-1; D gene: -; clone size: medium-sized; CDR3 DNA: TGTGCCAGCAGCTTAGCGCTGTATGAGCAGTTCTTC; CDR3 protein: CASSLALYEQFF
V gene: TRBV5-1; J gene: TRBJ2-1; D gene: TRBD2; clone size: few; CDR3 DNA: TGCGCCAGCAGCGCGAGACTAGCGAATTACAATGAGCAGTTCTTC; CDR3 protein: CASSARLANYNEQFF
V gene: TRBV5-6; J gene: TRBJ1-1; D gene: -; clone size: -; CDR3 DNA: TGTGCCAGCAGCTTGTTCGAGAACACTGAAGCTTTCTTT; CDR3 protein: CASSLFENTEAFF
V gene: TRBV29-1; J gene: TRBJ1-2; D gene: -; clone size: medium-sized; CDR3 DNA: TGCAGCGCCGGTTATGGCGACTACACCTTC; CDR3 protein: CSAGYGDYTF
V gene: TRBV30; J gene: TRBJ1-2; D gene: TRBD1; clone size: medium-sized; CDR3 DNA: TGTGCCTGGAGTCACGGGACAGGGGACGGCTACACCTTC; CDR3 protein: CAWSHGTGDGYTF
V gene: TRBV10-3; J gene: TRBJ2-3; D gene: TRBD2; clone size: few; CDR3 DNA: TGTGCCATCAGATCTGCGACTAGCGGCACAGATACGCAGTATTTT; CDR3 protein: CAIRSATSGTDTQYF
V gene: TRBV7-2; J gene: TRBJ2-3; D gene: TRBD2; clone size: medium-sized; CDR3 DNA: TGTGCCAGCAGCCGGACTAGCGGGCCCTTGCGGCAGTATTTT; CDR3 protein: CASSRTSGPLRQYF
V gene: TRBV11-2; J gene: TRBJ2-7; D gene: -; clone size: medium-sized; CDR3 DNA: TGTGCCAGCAGCCCCCTTCGCCGGACAGAGGAATACGAGCAGTACTTC; CDR3 protein: CASSPLRRTEEYEQYF
V gene: TRBV7-3; J gene: TRBJ2-3; D gene: -; clone size: large; CDR3 DNA: TGTGCCAGCAGCCAAGGAATAGCGCCTAGCACAGATACGCAGTATTTT; CDR3 protein: CASSQGIAPSTDTQYF
V gene: TRBV4-2; J gene: TRBJ2-4; D gene: -; clone size: medium-sized; CDR3 DNA: TGTGCCAGCAGCCAAGTAGAGGGAGCCAAAAACATTCAGTACTTC; CDR3 protein: CASSQVEGAKNIQYF
V gene: TRBV12-3/TRBV12-4; J gene: TRBJ2-7; D gene: -; clone size: -; CDR3 DNA: TGTGCCAGCAGCCTCGACCGATACGAGCAGTACTTC; CDR3 protein: CASSLDRYEQYF
V gene: TRBV10-3; J gene: TRBJ2-3; D gene: TRBD1; clone size: medium-sized; CDR3 DNA: TGTGCCATCAATTCGGGACAGGACACAGATACGCAGTATTTT; CDR3 protein: CAINSGQDTDTQYF
V gene: TRBV7-2; J gene: TRBJ2-3; D gene: TRBD1; clone size: hyperexpanded; CDR3 DNA: TGTGCCAGCAGCCCACAGGGGGCTCGGACAGATACGCAGTATTTT; CDR3 protein: CASSPQGARTDTQYF